A single sample is the source of the 5 T cell receptor beta chains below, sequenced in a study of T cell changes during pregnancy in multiple sclerosis. The table came from immunoSEQ multiplex PCR; TCRdb's copy has only in-frame clones and leaves some out. The sample yields tens of thousands of clones, around 92% seen once. The specimen comprised peripheral blood, sampled in the third trimester of pregnancy. All receptors derive from a female donor in good health, enrolled as a control in a pregnancy study.

Written as DNA, the CDR3 is TGTGCCAGTAGTATAGATCCGTACAGGGGAAACTATGGCTACACCTTC. The encoded protein is CASSIDPYRGNYGYTF. The chain uses TRBV19 and TRBJ1-2; 7 bases line up with TRBD1. Germline CDR1 reads LNHDA; CDR2 reads SQIVND (reference sequence). V was clipped by 0 bases and J by 2 bases; unmatched bases: 6. The CDR3 runs 16 residues.

This chain joins TRBV7-3 and TRBJ2-6; 11 positions match TRBD1. The CDR3 contains 17 residues. The V gene's germline CDR1 is SGHTA and CDR2 FQGTGA. The V gene end was trimmed by 5 bases and the J gene end by 3 bases; junction bases not matched to a gene: 6. The CDR3 sequence is CASSHGQGARGANVLTF. DNA of the CDR3: TGTGCCAGCAGCCATGGACAGGGGGCACGTGGGGCCAACGTCCTGACTTTC.

The chain carries TRBV28 and TRBJ2-1; a possible D gene is TRBD2 (5 bases). V was shortened by 7 bases and J by 1 base, with 17 bases between the two germline ends. CDR1 and CDR2 from the germline V gene are MDHEN and SYDVKM. The CDR3 covers 16 residues. Here the CDR3 reads CASTSDLRRSYNEQFF. DNA for the CDR3: TGTGCCAGCACCTCGGATTTGAGGAGGTCCTACAATGAGCAGTTCTTC. Based on the CDR3 plus reference TRBV28 and TRBJ2-1, the full variable domain is DVKVTQSSRYLVKRTGEKVFLECVQDMDHENMFWYRQDPGLGLRLIYFSYDVKMKEKGDIPEGYSVSREKKERFSLILESASTNQTSMYLCASTSDLRRSYNEQFFGPGTRLTVL.

The chain combines TRBV6-1 with TRBJ2-3; 8 positions match TRBD2. After removal of 8 bases from V and 4 bases from J, the junction contained 8 bases not matched to a gene. This CDR3 spans 14 amino acids. The germline CDR1 and CDR2 sequences are MNHNS and SASEGT. The CDR3 DNA reads TGTGCCAGCCGCGGGGGGCATCGGGCAGATACGCAGTATTTT. Translated, it gives CASRGGHRADTQYF.

The chain joins TRBV7-9 to TRBJ2-5; 8 bases align to TRBD1. Unmatched junction bases numbered 4, after V lost 3 bases and J lost 4 bases. Germline loops: CDR1 SEHNR, CDR2 FQNEAQ (reference sequence). The CDR3 is 14 residues long. The CDR3 loop is CASSFGDRGETQYF. In DNA, the CDR3 is TGTGCCAGCAGCTTCGGTGACAGGGGAGAGACCCAGTACTTC.